This T cell receptor beta chain derives from a study of shared clonotypes between healthy human individuals. Study background: Each donor had three CD4 naive, three CD4 memory, two CD8 naive and one CD8 memory plate. General study points: Sampling was confined to blood; repertoires within tissues likely differ. Larger richness was generally estimated for naive than memory subsets.

Note on this clone: The antigen remains unidentified.

J lost 3 bases, V lost 5 bases, and 3 bases had no gene match. The CDR3 totals 14 residues. The V gene's germline CDR1 is MDHEN and CDR2 SYDVKM. Negatively enriched CD4+ T cells were divided by CD45RA into naive and memory. Some clones are missing from TCRdb's copy, which holds only in-frame ones; the method was immunoSEQ multiplex PCR. This sample has fewer than 1.6 million clones, with approximately 98.5% found just once. Input material: naive CD4+ T cells sorted from blood. As for subset: CD45RA+ positively selected. The chain uses TRBV28 and TRBJ2-7, with 11 bases lining up with TRBD2. The origin of this receptor is a man aged 25 to 45 in good health. The CDR3 spells CASSQLAGVYEQYF. CDR3 nucleotide sequence: TGTGCCAGCAGTCAACTAGCGGGAGTCTACGAGCAGTACTTC.